This paragraph reports one TCR beta chain. Its specificity is unknown. Certain patients were not enrolled. These were patients with other autoimmune diseases, uncontrolled infections, pregnancy or lactation. The data derive from a study of Graves' ophthalmopathy and Graves' hyperthyroidism. The study's findings and limits: The majority of expanded thyroid clonotypes above 0.001 frequency also occurred in blood. Ophthalmopathy and stable hyperthyroidism were discriminated by a 13-signature model, with about 90% sensitivity and 81.08% specificity.

Scientists amplified the TCR beta CDR3 regions from RNA transcripts. Investigators did first-round RT-PCR with HTBI primers, then second-round multiplex PCR. TCRdb reprocessed the multiplex PCR reads via MiXCR and lists one record per CDR3 protein. Of approximately 480,000 distinct CDR3 sequences listed, 14% were seen once; the top ten hold over 7.5%. With 9 bases removed from V and 6 bases from J, the gap between germline ends came to 12 bases. Germline values: CDR1 LNHDA, CDR2 SQIVND (reference sequence). This CDR3 comprises 11 residues. The source is a woman younger than 45 with Graves' ophthalmopathy. Sequenced sample: blood. The J gene is TRBJ2-7, the V gene TRBV19; D gene uncertain. In DNA, the CDR3 is TGTGCCAGATCCGGCAGCCCCGAGCAGTACTTC. It encodes CARSGSPEQYF.